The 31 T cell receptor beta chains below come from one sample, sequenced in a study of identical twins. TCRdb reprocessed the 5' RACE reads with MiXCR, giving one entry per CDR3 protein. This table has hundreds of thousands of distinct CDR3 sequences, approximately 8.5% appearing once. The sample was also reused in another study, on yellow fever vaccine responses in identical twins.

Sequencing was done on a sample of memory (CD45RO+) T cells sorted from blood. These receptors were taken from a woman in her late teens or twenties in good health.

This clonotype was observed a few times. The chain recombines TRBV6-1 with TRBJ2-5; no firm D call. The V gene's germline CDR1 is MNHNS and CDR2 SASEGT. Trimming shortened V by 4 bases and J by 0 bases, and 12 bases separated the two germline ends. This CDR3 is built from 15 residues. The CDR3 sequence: CASSVAPRNQETQYF. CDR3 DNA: TGTGCCAGCAGTGTAGCCCCTAGGAACCAAGAGACCCAGTACTTC.

The CDR3 loop reads CASSQGYTQYF. Written as DNA, the CDR3 is TGTGCCAGCAGCCAAGGGTATACGCAGTATTTT. This sequence joins TRBV14 and TRBJ2-3; no clear D gene. Trimming removed 1 base from V and 7 bases from J, with 3 bases in between. The CDR3 consists of 11 residues. Germline V gene lookup returns CDR1 SGHDN and CDR2 FVKESK.

CDR3 sequence reads: CASNQQGYGYTF. The CDR3 DNA sequence: TGTGCCAGCAACCAACAGGGCTATGGCTACACCTTC. The chain recombines TRBV5-5 with TRBJ1-2; a possible D gene is TRBD1 (6 bases). V was trimmed by 6 bases and J by 4 bases, leaving 10 bases between them. Germline V gives CDR1 SGHKS, CDR2 YYEKEE (reference sequence). The CDR3 is 12 residues long.

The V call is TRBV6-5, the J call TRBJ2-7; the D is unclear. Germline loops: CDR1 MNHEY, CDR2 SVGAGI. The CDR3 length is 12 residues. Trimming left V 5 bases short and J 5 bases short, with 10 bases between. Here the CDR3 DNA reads TGTGCCAGCAGTCCGAGGTGGGACGAGCAGTACTTC. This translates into CASSPRWDEQYF.

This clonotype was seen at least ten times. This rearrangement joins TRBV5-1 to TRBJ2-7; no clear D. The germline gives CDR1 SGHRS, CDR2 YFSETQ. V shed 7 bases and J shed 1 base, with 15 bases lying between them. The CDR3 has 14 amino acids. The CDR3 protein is CASSLAPVSYEQYF. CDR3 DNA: TGCGCCAGCTCCCTTGCCCCAGTATCCTACGAGCAGTACTTC. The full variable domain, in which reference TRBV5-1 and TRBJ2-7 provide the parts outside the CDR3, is KAGVTQTPRYLIKTRGQQVTLSCSPISGHRSVSWYQQTPGQGLQFLFEYFSETQRNKGNFPGRFSGRQFSNSRSEMNVSTLELGDSALYLCASSLAPVSYEQYFGPGTRLTVT.

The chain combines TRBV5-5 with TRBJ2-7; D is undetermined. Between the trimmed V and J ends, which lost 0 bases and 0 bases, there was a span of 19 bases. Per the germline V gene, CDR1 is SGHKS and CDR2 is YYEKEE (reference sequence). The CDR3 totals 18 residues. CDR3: CASSLAARQTISSYEQYV. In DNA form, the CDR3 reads TGTGCCAGCAGCTTGGCGGCCAGGCAAACCATTAGCTCCTACGAGCAGTACGTC.

CDR3 sequence reads: CASSRTVTYNEQFF. The CDR3 DNA reads as TGCGCCAGCAGCCGGACAGTTACCTACAATGAGCAGTTCTTC. The gene calls are TRBV5-1 and TRBJ2-1, with D possibly being TRBD1 (6 bases). Looked up from germline, CDR1 is SGHRS and CDR2 is YFSETQ. This CDR3 comprises 14 residues. The V and J ends lost 4 bases and 2 bases respectively, with 10 bases between them.

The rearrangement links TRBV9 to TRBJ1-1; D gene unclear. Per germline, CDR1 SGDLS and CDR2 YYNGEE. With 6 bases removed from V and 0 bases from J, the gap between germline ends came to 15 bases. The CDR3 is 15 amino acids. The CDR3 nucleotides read TGTGCCAGCACCGAAATGGGATTCATGAACACTGAAGCTTTCTTT. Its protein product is CASTEMGFMNTEAFF.

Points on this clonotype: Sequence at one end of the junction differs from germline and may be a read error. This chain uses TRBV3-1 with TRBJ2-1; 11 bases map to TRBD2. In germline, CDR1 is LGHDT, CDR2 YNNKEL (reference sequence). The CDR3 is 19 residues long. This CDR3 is CATSQDTSGGPSSYNEQFF. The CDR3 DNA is TGTGCCACCAGCCAAGATACTAGCGGGGGCCCGAGCTCCTACAATGAGCAGTTCTTC.

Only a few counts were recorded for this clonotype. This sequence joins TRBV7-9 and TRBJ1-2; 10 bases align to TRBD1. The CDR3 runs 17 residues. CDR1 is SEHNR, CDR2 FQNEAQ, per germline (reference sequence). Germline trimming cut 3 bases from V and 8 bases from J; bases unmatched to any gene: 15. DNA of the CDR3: TGTGCCAGCAGCTTCGGCCGGTTCGGACAGGGGGTCCGGGGCTACACCTTC. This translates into CASSFGRFGQGVRGYTF.

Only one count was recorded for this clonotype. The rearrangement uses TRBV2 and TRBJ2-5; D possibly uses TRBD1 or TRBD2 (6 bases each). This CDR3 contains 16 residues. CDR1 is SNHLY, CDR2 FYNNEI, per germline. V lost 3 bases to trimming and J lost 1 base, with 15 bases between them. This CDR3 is CASSDAVWGAQETQYF. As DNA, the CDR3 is TGTGCCAGCAGTGACGCCGTTTGGGGGGCCCAAGAGACCCAGTACTTC.

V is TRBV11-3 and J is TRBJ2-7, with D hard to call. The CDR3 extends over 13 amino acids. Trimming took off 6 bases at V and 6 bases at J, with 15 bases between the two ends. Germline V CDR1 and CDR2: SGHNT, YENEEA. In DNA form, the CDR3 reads TGTGCCAGCAGGGGTCCGTTGGTCTCCGAGCAGTACTTC. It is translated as CASRGPLVSEQYF.

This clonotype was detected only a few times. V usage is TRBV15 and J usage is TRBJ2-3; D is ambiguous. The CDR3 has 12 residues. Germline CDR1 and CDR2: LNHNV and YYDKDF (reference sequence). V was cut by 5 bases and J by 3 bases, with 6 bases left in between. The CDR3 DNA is TGTGCCACCAGCCACTGGACAGATACGCAGTATTTT. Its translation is CATSHWTDTQYF. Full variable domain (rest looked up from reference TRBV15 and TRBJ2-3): DAMVIQNPRYQVTQFGKPVTLSCSQTLNHNVMYWYQQKSSQAPKLLFHYYDKDFNNEADTPDNFQSRRPNTSFCFLDIRSPGLGDTAMYLCATSHWTDTQYFGPGTRLTVL.

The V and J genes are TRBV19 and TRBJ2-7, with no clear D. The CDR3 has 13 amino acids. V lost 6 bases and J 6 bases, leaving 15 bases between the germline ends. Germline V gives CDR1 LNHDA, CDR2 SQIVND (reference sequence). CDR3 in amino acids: CASSPDGSGEQYF. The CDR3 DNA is TGTGCCAGTAGCCCCGACGGGTCTGGCGAGCAGTACTTC.

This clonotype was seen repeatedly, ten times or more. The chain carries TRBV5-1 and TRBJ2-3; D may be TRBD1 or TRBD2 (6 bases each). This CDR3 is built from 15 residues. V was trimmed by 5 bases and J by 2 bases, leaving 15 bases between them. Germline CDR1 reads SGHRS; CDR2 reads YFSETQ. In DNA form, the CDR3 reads TGCGCCAGCAGACTGAGGGGGGCCATCACAGATACGCAGTATTTT. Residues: CASRLRGAITDTQYF.

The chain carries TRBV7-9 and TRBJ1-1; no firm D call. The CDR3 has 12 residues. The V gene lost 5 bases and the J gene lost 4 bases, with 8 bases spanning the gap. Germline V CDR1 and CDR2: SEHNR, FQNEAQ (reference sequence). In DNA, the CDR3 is TGTGCCAGCAGCCCCTCGGTCACTGAAGCTTTCTTT. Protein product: CASSPSVTEAFF.

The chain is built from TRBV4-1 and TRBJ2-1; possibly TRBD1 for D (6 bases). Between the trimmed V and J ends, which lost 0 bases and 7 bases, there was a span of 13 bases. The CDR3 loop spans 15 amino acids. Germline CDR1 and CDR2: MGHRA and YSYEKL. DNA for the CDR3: TGCGCCAGCAGCCAAGATGGGCAGGGGTGGAATGAGCAGTTCTTC. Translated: CASSQDGQGWNEQFF.

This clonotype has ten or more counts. CDR3 coding DNA: TGTGCCAGCAGTTTCAGGGCCTGGACTGGAAAAGAGACCCAGTACTTC. Residues: CASSFRAWTGKETQYF. The chain carries TRBV12-3 or TRBV12-4 and TRBJ2-5, with D perhaps matching TRBD1 or TRBD2 (5 bases each). The CDR3 has 16 residues. Trimming left V 3 bases short and J 3 bases short, with 17 bases between.

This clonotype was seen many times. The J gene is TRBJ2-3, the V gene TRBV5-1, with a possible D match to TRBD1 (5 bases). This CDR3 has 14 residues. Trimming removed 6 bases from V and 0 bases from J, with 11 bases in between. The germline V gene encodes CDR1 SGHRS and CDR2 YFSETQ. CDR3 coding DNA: TGCGCCAGCAACCTCAGACAGAGCACAGATACGCAGTATTTT. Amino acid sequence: CASNLRQSTDTQYF.

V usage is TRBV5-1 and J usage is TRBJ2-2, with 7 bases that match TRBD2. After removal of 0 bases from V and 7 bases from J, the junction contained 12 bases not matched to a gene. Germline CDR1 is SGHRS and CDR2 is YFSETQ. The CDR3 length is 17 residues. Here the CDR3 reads CASSLVPGTTVGGELFF. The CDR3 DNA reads TGCGCCAGCAGCTTGGTCCCGGGGACTACCGTTGGCGGGGAGCTGTTTTTT.

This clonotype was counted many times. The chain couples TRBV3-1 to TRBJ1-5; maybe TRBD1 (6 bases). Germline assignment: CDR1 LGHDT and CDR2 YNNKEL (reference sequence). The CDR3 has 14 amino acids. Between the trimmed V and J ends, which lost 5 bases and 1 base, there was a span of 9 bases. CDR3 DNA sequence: TGTGCCAGCAGCTATGGACAGAGCAATCAGCCCCAGCATTTT. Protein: CASSYGQSNQPQHF.

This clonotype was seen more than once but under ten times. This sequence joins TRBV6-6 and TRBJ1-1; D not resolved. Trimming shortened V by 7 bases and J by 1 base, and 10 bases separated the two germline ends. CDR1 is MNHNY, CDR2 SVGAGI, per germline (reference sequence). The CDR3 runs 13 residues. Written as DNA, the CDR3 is TGTGCCAGCAAGACGGGGTCGAACACTGAAGCTTTCTTT. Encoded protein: CASKTGSNTEAFF.

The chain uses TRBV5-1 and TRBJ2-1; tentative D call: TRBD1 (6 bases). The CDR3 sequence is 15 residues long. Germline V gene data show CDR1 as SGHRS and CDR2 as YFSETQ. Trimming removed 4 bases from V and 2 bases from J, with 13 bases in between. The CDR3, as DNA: TGCGCCAGCAGCCCGGGACAAAGCGCCTACAATGAGCAGTTCTTC. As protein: CASSPGQSAYNEQFF.

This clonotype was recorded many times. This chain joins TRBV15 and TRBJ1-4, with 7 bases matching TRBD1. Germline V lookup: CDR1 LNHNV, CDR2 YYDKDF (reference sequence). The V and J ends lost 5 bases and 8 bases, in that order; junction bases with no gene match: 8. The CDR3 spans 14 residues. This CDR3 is CATSSRQGSEKLFF. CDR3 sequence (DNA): TGTGCCACCAGCTCCAGACAGGGAAGCGAAAAACTGTTTTTT.

CDR3 bases: TGTGCCAGCAGTTTGAAGGAAGATACGCAGTATTTT. Its protein is CASSLKEDTQYF. This chain connects TRBV12-3 or TRBV12-4 to TRBJ2-3; D gene ambiguous. Trimming stripped 3 bases from V and 5 bases from J, with 6 bases between. The CDR3 covers 12 residues.

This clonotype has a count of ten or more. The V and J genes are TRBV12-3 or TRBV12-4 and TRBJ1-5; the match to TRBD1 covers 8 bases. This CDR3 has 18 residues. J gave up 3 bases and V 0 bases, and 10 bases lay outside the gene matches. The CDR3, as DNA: TGTGCCAGCAGTTTAGCGATCGGACAGGGCGCATTCAATCAGCCCCAGCATTTT. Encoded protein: CASSLAIGQGAFNQPQHF.

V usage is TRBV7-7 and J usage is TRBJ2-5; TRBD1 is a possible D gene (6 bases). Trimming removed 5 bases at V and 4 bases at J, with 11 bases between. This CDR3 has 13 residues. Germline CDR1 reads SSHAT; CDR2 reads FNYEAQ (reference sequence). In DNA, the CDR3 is TGTGCCAGCAGCGCCAGACAGGCAGAGACCCAGTACTTC. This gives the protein CASSARQAETQYF.

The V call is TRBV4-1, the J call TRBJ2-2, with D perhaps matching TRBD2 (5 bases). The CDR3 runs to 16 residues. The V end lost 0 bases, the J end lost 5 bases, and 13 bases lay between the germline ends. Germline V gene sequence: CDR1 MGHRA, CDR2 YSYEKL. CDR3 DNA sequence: TGCGCCAGCAGCCAAGATTCACTAGTCGGTACCGGGGAGCTGTTTTTT. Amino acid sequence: CASSQDSLVGTGELFF.

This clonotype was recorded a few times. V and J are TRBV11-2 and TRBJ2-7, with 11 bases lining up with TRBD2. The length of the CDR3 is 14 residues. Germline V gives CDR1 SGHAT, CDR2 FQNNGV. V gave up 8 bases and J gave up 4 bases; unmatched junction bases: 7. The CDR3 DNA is TGTGCCAGCGTACGCGGGACTAGCGGTTACGAGCAGTACTTC. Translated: CASVRGTSGYEQYF.

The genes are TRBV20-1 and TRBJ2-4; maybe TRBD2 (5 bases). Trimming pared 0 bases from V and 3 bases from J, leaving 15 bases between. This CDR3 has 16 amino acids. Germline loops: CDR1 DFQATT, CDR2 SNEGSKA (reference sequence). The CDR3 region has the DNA TGCAGTGCTAGAGAAGCGCTCGCGGGTAACAAAAACATTCAGTACTTC. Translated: CSAREALAGNKNIQYF.

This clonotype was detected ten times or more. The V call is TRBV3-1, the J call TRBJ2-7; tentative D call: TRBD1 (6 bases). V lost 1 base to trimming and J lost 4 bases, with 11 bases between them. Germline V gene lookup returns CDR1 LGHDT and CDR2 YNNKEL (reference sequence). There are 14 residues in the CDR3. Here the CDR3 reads CASSQGHRAYEQYV. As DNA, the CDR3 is TGTGCCAGCAGCCAAGGTCACAGGGCATACGAGCAGTACGTC.